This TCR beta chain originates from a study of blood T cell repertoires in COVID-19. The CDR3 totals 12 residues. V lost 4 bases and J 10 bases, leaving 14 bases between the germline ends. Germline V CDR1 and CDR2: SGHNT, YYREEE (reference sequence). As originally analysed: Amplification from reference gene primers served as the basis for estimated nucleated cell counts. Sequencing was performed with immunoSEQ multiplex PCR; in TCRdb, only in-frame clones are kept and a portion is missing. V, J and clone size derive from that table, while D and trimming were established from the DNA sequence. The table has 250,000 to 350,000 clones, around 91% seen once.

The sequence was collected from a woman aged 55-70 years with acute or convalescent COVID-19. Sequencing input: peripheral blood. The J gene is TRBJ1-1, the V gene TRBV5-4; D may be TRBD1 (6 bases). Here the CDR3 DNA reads TGTGCCAGCAGCCTTTTGAGAGGGGGAGCTTTCTTT. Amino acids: CASSLLRGGAFF.